Below are 5 T cell receptor beta chains sequenced from a single sample in a study of cytomegalovirus exposure and HLA in healthy donors. PCR employed 60 Vbeta and 13 Jbeta primers. Sequencing was performed with immunoSEQ multiplex PCR; in TCRdb, only in-frame clones are kept and a portion is missing. The sample carries some 100,000 clones, more than 65% recorded once. The sequencing sample was made of PBMCs. The receptor set was obtained from a woman younger than 30 in good health and CMV-seropositive.

The sample holds one count of this clone. The chain uses TRBV15 and TRBJ2-6, with 8 bases that match TRBD1. The CDR3 sequence is 16 residues long. The junction had 4 bases not matched to a gene; V was cut back by 6 bases and J by 0 bases. The germline V gene has CDR1 LNHNV and CDR2 YYDKDF (reference sequence). Here the CDR3 DNA reads TGTGCCACCAGGGACAGGGTGTCCTCTGGGGCCAACGTCCTGACTTTC. Amino acid sequence: CATRDRVSSGANVLTF.

This clone was recorded only once. V is TRBV11-2 and J is TRBJ2-3; D possibly corresponds to TRBD2 (6 bases). The CDR3 contains 14 residues. In germline, CDR1 is SGHAT, CDR2 FQNNGV. Trimming cost V 4 bases and J 0 bases, with 8 bases left between them. CDR3 bases: TGTGCCAGCAGCTCTCGGGGGAGCACAGATACGCAGTATTTT. This codes for CASSSRGSTDTQYF.

This clone was recorded once. The chain links TRBV27 to TRBJ1-1, with a tentative D call TRBD1 (5 bases). CDR3 length equals 16 residues. Per germline, CDR1 MNHEY and CDR2 SMNVEV (reference sequence). Between the trimmed V and J ends, which lost 1 base and 2 bases, there was a span of 14 bases. As DNA, the CDR3 is TGTGCCAGCAGTTTATGGTTGGGGGGGGTAAACACTGAAGCTTTCTTT. Its protein product is CASSLWLGGVNTEAFF.

The gene calls are TRBV30 and TRBJ1-6; TRBD1 is a possible D gene (6 bases). V was shortened by 1 base and J by 6 bases, with 16 bases between the two germline ends. CDR1 and CDR2 from the germline V gene are GTSNPN and SVGIG (reference sequence). The CDR3 sequence is 16 residues long. This chain's CDR3 is CAWSGGLGGINSPLHF. The CDR3 DNA sequence: TGTGCCTGGAGTGGGGGGCTCGGGGGGATTAATTCACCCCTCCACTTT.

Only one count was recorded for this clone. The CDR3 here is CASSQGDRDRALGYTF. The CDR3 DNA reads as TGTGCCAGCAGCCAGGGGGACCGGGACAGGGCCCTAGGCTACACCTTC. The gene calls are TRBV4-2 and TRBJ1-2; 9 bases match TRBD1. In germline, CDR1 is LGHNA, CDR2 YNFKEQ. With 3 bases clipped from V and 8 bases from J, the junction kept 13 bases outside the gene matches. The CDR3 runs 16 residues.